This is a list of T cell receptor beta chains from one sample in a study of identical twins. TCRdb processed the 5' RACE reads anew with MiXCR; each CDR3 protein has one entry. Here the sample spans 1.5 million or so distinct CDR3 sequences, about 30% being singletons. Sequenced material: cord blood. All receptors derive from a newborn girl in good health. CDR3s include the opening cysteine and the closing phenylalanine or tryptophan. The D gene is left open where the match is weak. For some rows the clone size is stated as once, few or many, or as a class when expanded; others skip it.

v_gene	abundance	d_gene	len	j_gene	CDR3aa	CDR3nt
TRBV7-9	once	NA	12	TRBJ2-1	CASSLHLNERFF	TGTGCCAGCAGCTTACACCTGAATGAGCGGTTCTTC
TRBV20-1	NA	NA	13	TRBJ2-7	CSVPRDRYYEQYF	TGCAGTGTACCTCGGGATAGGTACTACGAGCAGTACTTC
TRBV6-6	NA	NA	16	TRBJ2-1	CASSYSIRYGYNEQFF	TGTGCCAGCAGTTACTCGATTAGGTACGGGTACAATGAGCAGTTCTTC
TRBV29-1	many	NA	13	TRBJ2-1	CSVVGSAYNEQFF	TGCAGCGTTGTTGGTAGCGCCTACAATGAGCAGTTCTTC
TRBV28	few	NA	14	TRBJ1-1	CASRPLRRSTEAFF	TGTGCCAGCAGGCCCCTGAGGAGGTCAACTGAAGCTTTCTTT
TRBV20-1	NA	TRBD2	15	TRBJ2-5	CSARGASGSLETQYF	TGCAGTGCTAGAGGTGCTAGCGGGAGCCTAGAGACCCAGTACTTC
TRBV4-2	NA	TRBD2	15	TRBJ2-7	CASSQEAGRAYEQYF	TGTGCCAGCAGCCAAGAAGCCGGGAGGGCCTACGAGCAGTACTTC
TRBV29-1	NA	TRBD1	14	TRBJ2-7	CSVRQGATYNEQYF	TGCAGTGTCCGACAGGGGGCAACTTACAATGAGCAGTACTTC
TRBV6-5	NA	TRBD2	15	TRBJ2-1	CASGYLTSGSNEQFF	TGTGCCAGCGGTTACTTGACTAGCGGGAGCAATGAGCAGTTCTTC
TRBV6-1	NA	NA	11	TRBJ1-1	CASSEISEAFF	TGTGCCAGCAGTGAAATCTCTGAAGCTTTCTTT
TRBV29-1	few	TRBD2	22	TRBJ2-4	CSAAYQTWTSGGAVFPKNIQYF	TGCAGCGCTGCCTACCAAACTTGGACTAGCGGGGGGGCCGTGTTCCCCAAAAACATTCAGTACTTC
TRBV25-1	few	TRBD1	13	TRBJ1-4	CASGGQGSEKLFF	TGTGCCAGCGGCGGACAGGGCTCTGAAAAACTGTTTTTT
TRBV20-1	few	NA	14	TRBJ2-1	CSARDRAGGLEQFF	TGCAGTGCTAGAGATCGTGCCGGGGGACTTGAGCAGTTCTTC
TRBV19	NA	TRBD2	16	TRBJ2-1	CASSTLAGVVGNEQFF	TGTGCCAGTAGTACCTTAGCGGGAGTAGTAGGTAATGAGCAGTTCTTC
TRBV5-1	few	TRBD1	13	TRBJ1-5	CATRGVSNQPQHF	TGCGCCACCAGGGGGGTTAGCAATCAGCCCCAGCATTTT
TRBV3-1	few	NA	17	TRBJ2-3	CASSYKPRAYSTDTQYF	TGTGCCAGCAGCTACAAACCCCGGGCCTATAGCACAGATACGCAGTATTTT
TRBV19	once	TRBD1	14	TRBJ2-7	CASSISGQGYEQYF	TGTGCCAGTAGTATCTCTGGACAGGGCTACGAGCAGTACTTC
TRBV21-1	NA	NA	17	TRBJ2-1	CASSGEDGETRPNEQFF	TGTGCCAGCAGCGGAGAGGACGGAGAAACTCGACCCAATGAGCAGTTCTTC
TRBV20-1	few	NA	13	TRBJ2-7	CSASRTNSYEQYF	TGCAGTGCTAGTAGGACTAACTCCTACGAGCAGTACTTC
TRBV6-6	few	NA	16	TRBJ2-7	CASSITTGSWAYEQYF	TGTGCCAGCAGTATCACTACAGGGAGTTGGGCCTACGAGCAGTACTTC
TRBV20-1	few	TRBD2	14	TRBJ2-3	CGAWLRGGADTQYF	TGCGGTGCTTGGCTGCGGGGGGGCGCAGATACGCAGTATTTT
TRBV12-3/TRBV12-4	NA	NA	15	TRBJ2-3	CASSRGLTLADTQYF	TGTGCCAGCAGTAGAGGACTCACCCTAGCAGATACGCAGTATTTT
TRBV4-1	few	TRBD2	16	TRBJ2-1	CASSQAWTSDYNEQFF	TGCGCCAGCAGCCAAGCTTGGACTAGCGACTACAATGAGCAGTTCTTC
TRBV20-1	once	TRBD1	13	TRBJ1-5	CSASGTDNQPQHF	TGCAGTGCTAGCGGGACAGACAATCAGCCCCAGCATTTT
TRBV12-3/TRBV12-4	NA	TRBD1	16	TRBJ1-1	CASRTPGQELNTEAFF	TGTGCCAGCAGAACACCGGGACAGGAATTGAACACTGAAGCTTTCTTT
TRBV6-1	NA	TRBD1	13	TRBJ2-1	CASSETGQVEQFF	TGTGCCAGCAGTGAAACCGGACAGGTAGAGCAGTTCTTC
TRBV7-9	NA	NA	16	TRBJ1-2	CASSPTGGITAYGYTF	TGTGCCAGCAGCCCCACTGGCGGCATAACAGCCTATGGCTACACCTTC